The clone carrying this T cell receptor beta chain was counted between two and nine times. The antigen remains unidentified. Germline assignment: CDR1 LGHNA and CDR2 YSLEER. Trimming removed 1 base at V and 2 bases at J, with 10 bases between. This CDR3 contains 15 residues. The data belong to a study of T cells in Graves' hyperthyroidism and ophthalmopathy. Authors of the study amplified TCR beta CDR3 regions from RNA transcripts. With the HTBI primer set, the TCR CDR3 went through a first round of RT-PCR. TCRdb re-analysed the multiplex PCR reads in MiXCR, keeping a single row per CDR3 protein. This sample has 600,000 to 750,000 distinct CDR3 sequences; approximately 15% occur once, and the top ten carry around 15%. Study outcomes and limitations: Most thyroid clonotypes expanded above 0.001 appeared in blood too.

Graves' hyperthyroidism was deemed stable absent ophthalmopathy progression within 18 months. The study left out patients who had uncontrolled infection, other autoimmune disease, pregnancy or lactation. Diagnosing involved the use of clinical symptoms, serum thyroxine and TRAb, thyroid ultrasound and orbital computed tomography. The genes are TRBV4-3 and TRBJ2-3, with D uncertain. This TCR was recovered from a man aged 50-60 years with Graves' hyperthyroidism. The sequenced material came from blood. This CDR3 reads CASSQGSRFTDTQYF. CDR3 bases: TGCGCCAGCAGCCAAGGGTCACGTTTCACAGATACGCAGTATTTT.